This T cell receptor beta chain was sequenced in a study of shared clonotypes between healthy human individuals (dated by TCRdb to the early 2020s). Turning to the overall study: Three men and a couple of women, aged 18 to 49 years, made up the cohort. For each donor, CD4 naive and CD4 memory were each run on three plates, CD8 naive on two plates, and CD8 memory on one plate. The study deeply sequenced blood TCR repertoires of five healthy adults to estimate repertoire size and the extent of clonotype sharing between individuals. To increase sequencing depth and limit assay-specific biases, TCR repertoire library preparation and sequencing were carried out by different laboratories using diverse techniques. Between about 0.94 and 8.9 billion PBMCs per donor were obtained by leukapheresis. Overall results and qualifications from the work: Even with the large sequencing depth, rarefaction of the sorted-subset datasets indicated that sequencing was incomplete. Larger estimated clonotype richness was generally found for naive subsets than for memory subsets. Higher generation probabilities were observed for clonotypes shared by all four sorted-subset donors than for non-shared clonotypes. Because the study included only a small number of donors, the genetic and exposure-history diversity represented was limited. Pairwise subsampling indicated that sequencing depth was expected to affect the degree of clonotype sharing among donors. Only blood was sampled, and tissue TCR repertoires likely differ from those in blood. Sharing across a few donors was observed for approximately 5% of naive CD4, over 3% of naive CD8, over 2% of memory CD4, and around 0.44% of memory CD8 clonotypes.

V loses 3 bases of germline sequence and J loses 11 bases, and the interval between the two ends is 13 bases. The CDR3 holds 12 amino acids from the cysteine to the phenylalanine. This entry keeps only the CDR3 DNA: 36 bases, framed from base 1. From the germline V gene, CDR1 is SGDLS and CDR2 is YYNGEE. Using the deep immunoSEQ assay, multiplex PCR amplified TCR CDR3 regions from genomic DNA. Genomic DNA extracted from each cell subset was distributed evenly over all wells of several immunoSEQ 96-well plates, and each plate served as one replicate. For sorted subsets, approximately 0.2 ug of genomic DNA, equivalent to tens of thousands of T cell genomes, went into each replicate PCR. Purified libraries were quantified with a Qubit 3.0 fluorometer, sized on a Bioanalyzer 2100, and re-quantified with the KAPA Library Quantification kit. Every immunoSEQ 96-well plate was sequenced on a dedicated single-read 150-cycle Illumina NextSeq 550 flow cell. As for the original processing: Because the immunoSEQ output held only junctional sequences and lacked quality scores, the filtering could not match the filtering applied to full-length reads. To assign V/J genes and CDR3, sequences were annotated against IMGT germline references using PyIR, a Python wrapper for IgBLAST v1.9. Reads were filtered out if the reads had weak V/J assignments (E-value above 1e-6), no CDR3, stop codons, out-of-frame junctions, or ambiguous translated residues. A V3J clonotype was defined by an identical inferred V gene, J gene, and CDR3 amino acid sequence. To compute the percentage overlap between repertoires, the number of shared unique clonotypes was divided by the size of the smaller repertoire. RTK rarefaction, the Chao1 estimator, and Recon v2.1 estimates of unobserved clonotypes were used to assess repertoire richness. OLGA was used to compute generation probabilities for all TCRbeta clonotypes that the gDNA method yielded from a handful of donors. TCRdb stores this immuneACCESS table with in-frame sequences only. Part of the clones is absent; in the studies checked, under half of the shortfall reflects unresolved V genes, and no reason is known for the rest. V, J and clone size reflect that table, while D and trimming were determined from the DNA. In all, the sample holds about 1 million clones, and around 76% of those were seen once. Approximately 1.5% of the sample belongs to the ten largest clones.

Healthy HIV-negative adults with no recently reported acute infections or vaccinations were included as donors. Only Caucasian adults living in Nashville, Tennessee, USA were represented among the donors. CD4+ T cells were enriched through magnetic negative selection, after which naive cells were positively selected on CD45RA and the remaining negative fraction served as the memory subset. Blood was collected by leukapheresis, and PBMCs were isolated by Ficoll-Histopaque density gradient centrifugation and then cryopreserved in liquid nitrogen vapor phase. Analytical flow cytometry was used to check the purity and quantity of each magnetically sorted T cell population. From each sorted fraction, genomic DNA was isolated and quantified by UV absorbance on a Nanodrop 2000c. A note on this clone: It has no known antigen specificity. Base qualities are not provided; no much larger clone lies one nucleotide away.

The clonotype was recovered from a man aged 18 to 30 in good health. Sequenced sample: memory CD4+ T cells sorted from blood. According to the study, the label for this sample's cell subset or site signals: CD45RA-negative fraction. Recombination linked TRBV9 to TRBJ2-3; perhaps TRBD2 is the D gene, with 5 bases matching. In nucleotides, the sequence is TGTGCCAGCAGCGGGGAAACCCGGGGGCAGTATTTT. Translation gives CASSGETRGQYF.